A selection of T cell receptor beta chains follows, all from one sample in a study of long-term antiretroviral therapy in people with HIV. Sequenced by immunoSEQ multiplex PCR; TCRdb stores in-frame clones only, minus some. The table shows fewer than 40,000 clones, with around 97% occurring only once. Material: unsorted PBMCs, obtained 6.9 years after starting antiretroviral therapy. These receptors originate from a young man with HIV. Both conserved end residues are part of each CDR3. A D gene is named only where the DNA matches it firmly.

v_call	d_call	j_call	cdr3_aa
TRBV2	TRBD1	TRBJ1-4	CASRRTGLWEKLFF
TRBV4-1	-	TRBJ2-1	CASSRRGNPEQFF
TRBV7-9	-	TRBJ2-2	CASSLVPGFGGELFF
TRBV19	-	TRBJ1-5	CASSDSYQPQHF
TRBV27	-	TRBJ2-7	CASSLTDSSYEQYF
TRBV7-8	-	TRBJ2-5	CASSFNPRGSAGETQYF
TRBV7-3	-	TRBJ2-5	CASSLDQETQYF
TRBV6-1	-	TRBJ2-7	CASSEGGQGEQYF
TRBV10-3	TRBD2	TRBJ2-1	CAISALTGGGNEQFF
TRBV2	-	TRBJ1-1	CASSAAPGEAFF
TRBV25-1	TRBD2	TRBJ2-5	CASSDPGLAGGETQYF
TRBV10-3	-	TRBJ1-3	CAIRTGNSGNTIYF
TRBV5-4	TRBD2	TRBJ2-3	CASSSWTSGSWDTQYF
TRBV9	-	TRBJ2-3	CASSVGSSWTDTQYF
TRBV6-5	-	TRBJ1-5	CASSYSRAQPQHF
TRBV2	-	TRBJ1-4	CASRPNPAGVVKLFF
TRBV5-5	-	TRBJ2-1	CASSLGTLGGNEQFF
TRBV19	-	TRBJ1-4	CASSMSVNEKLFF
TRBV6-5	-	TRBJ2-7	CASSYRTRAPHYEQYF
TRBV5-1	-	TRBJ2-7	CASGNRETYEQYF
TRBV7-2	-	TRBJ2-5	CASSLYRPQETQYF
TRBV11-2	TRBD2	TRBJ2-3	CASTQLAGGPDTQYF
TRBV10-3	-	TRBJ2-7	CAISESSGGGTYEQYF
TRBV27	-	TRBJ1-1	CASSSLQNTEAFF
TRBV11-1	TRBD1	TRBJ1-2	CASSPNPGTGGGYTF
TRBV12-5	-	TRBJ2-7	CASRTGSYEQYF
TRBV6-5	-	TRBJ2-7	CASSSRTKNYEQYF
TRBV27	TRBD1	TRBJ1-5	CASSLAGQGGGNQPQHF
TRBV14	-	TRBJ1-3	CASSQQPRGMVTSGNTIYF
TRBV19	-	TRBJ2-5	CASSIPGIGTQYF
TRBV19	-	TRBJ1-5	CASSFSSSGNQPQHF
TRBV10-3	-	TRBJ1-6	CATREGDSPLHF
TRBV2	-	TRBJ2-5	CASSKGAGFQETQYF
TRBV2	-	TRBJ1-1	CATGEGYTEAFF
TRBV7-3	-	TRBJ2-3	CASSLGTSLIGDTQYF
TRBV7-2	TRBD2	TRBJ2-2	CASSLIGGSGELFF
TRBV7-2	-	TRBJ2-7	CASSTGKGYEQYF
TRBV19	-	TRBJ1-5	CASSTGAGQPQHF
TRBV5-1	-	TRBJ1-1	CASSSIGGPNTEAFF
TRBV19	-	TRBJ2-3	CASGSTDTQYF
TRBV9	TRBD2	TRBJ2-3	CASSPGTGGGGDTQYF
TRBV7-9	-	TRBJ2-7	CASSPEGRFYEQYF
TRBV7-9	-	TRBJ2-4	CASSLERPNIQYF
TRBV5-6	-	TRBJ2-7	CASSLGNYEQYF
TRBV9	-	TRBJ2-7	CASSPSAGIEQYF
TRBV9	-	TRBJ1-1	CASSVGVGGVRNTEAFF
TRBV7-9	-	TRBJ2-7	CASSLVADYEQYF
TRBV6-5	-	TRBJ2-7	CASRLDSSYEQYF
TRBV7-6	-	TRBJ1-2	CASSLGHNYGYTF
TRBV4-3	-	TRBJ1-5	CASSQTTGNQPQHF
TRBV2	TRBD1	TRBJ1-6	CASSGQELYNSPLHF
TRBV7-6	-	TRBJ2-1	CASSPSSYNEQFF
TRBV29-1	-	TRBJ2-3	CSGGPRGTDTQYF
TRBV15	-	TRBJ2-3	CATSRGGGATVTQYF
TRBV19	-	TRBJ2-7	CARGTRLAPYEQYF
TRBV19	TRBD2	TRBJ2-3	CASSIRGTSGVTDTQYF
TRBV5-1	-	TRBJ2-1	CASSLDLKNEQFF